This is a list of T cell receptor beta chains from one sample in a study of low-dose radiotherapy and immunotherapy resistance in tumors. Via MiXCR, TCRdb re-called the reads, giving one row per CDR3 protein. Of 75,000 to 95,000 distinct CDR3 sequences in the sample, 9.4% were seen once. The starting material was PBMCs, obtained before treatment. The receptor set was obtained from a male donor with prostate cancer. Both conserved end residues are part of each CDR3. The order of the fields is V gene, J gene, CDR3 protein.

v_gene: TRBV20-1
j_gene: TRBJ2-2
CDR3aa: CSARDQDRLPGELFF

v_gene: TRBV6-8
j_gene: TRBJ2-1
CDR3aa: CASLSQAREQFF

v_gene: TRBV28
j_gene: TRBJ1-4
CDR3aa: CASSPEGQGWEKLFF

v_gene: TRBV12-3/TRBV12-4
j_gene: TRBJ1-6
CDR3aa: CASTGQYNSPLHF

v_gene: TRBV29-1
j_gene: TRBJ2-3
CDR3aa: CSAQLAPNTDTQYF

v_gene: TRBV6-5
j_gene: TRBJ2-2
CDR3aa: CASSYSTWGRGTGELFFF

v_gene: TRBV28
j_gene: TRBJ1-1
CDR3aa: CASRRATNTEAFF

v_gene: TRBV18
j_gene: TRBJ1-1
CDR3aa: CASSRREMNTEAFF

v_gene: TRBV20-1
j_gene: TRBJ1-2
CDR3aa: CSARVVGSNGYTF

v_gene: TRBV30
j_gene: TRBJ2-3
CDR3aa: CAWSQIGLGTDTQYF

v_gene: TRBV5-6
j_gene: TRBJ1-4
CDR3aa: CASSLGGGAFNEKLFF

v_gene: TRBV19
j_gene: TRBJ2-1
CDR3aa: CASSLTASSYNEQFF

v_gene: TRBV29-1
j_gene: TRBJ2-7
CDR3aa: CSVETGEQYF

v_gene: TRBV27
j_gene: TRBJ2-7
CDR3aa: CASSPGFRDRGQEQYF

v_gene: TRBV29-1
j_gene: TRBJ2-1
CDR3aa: CSVADKSNNEQFF

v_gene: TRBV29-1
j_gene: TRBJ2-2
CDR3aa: CSVRGLAGSANTGELFF

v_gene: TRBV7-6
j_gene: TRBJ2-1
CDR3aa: CASSFGLAGVSEQFF

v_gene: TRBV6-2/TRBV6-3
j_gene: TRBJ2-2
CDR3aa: CASSYSPANTGELFF

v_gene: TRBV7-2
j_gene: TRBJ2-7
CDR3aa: CASSRSRDRAYEQYF

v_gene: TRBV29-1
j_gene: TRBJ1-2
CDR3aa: CSVGQGYGYTF

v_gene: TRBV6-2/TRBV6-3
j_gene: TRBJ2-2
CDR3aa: CASSYESGHLNTGELFF

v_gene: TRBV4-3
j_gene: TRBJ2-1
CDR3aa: CASSQEPLGGNEQFF

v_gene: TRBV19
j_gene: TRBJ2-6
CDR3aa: CASSLAGFPALSGANVLTF

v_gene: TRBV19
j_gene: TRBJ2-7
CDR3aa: CASRTTWTGTHEQYF

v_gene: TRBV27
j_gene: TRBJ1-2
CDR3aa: CASSLWSGTNYGYTF

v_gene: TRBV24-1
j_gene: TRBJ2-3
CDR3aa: CATSEPIADTQYF

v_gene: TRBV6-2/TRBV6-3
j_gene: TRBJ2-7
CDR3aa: CASSELHEQYF

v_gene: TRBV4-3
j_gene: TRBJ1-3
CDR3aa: CASSQDSGVPGNTIYF

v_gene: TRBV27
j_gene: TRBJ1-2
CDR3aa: CASSPNPNYGYTF

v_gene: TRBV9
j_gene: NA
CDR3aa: CASGGTTYEQYF

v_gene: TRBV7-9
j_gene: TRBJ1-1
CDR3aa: CASSSRTDENTEAFF

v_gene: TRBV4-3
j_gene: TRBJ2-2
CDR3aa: CASSQEAVPTGELFF

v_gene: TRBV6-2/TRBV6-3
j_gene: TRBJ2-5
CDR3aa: CASSYGQGGPHGETQYF

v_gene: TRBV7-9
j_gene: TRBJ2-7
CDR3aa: CASSLVLGSEQYF

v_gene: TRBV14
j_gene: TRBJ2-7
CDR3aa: CASSQAGTSGTYEQYF

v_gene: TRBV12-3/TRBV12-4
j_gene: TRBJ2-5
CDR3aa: CASSLGGFQETQYF

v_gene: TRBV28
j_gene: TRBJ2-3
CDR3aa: CASRELAESTDTQYF

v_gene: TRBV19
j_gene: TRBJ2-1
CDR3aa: CASSGTRSYNEQFF

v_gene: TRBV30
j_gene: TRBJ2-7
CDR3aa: CAWSLRGDSYEQYF

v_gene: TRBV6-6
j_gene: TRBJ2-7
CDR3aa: CASTSAYEQYF

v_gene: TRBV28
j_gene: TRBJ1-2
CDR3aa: CASSLYGGGYGYTF

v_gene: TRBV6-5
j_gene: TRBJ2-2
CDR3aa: CASSWGLAGRGELFF

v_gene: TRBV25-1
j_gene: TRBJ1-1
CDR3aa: CASSLRNTEAFF

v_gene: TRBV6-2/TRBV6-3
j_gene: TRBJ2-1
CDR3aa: CASSSSGSRFNEQFF

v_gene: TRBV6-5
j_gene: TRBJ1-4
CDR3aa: CASRTGPNEKLFF

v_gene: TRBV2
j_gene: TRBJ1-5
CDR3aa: CASRGQDNQPQHF

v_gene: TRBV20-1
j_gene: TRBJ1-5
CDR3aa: CSARDGTSNQPQHF

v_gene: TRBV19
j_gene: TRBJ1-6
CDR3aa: CASSARSTNSPLHF

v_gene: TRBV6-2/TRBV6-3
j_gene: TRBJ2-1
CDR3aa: CASTYQLADQQFF

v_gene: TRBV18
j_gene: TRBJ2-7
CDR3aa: CASSPLGATYEQYF

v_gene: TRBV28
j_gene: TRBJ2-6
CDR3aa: CASSTGEAGANVLTF

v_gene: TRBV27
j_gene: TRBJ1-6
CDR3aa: CASSFAGQQNSPLHF

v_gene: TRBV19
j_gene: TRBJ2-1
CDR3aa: CASSTQGTGGGNEQFF

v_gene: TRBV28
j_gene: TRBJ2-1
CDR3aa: CASKVGGAGNEQFF